This TCR beta chain originates from a study of human T cells and chemical hapten exposure. Study at large: How much TCR each sample yielded varied, mostly because pooled library volumes differed slightly.

Time point denoted: patch test 2, 6 weeks after DPC sensitization. Treatment denoted: therapeutic diphenylcyclopropenone sensitization with weekly scalp DPC. This clonotype was seen a few times. From the RACE reads, TCRdb called clonotypes with MiXCR, one entry per CDR3 protein. The sample has about 140,000 distinct CDR3 sequences, 12% seen once. The ends were cut back, 0 bases at V and 2 bases at J, with 11 bases in the middle. This CDR3 comprises 14 residues. In germline, CDR1 is GTSNPN, CDR2 SVGIG (reference sequence). This clonotype was sampled from a woman aged 50 to 65 with alopecia areata. Some clones in this sample may be carry-over from other donors' samples. The chain combines TRBV30 with TRBJ2-7; tentatively, D is TRBD2 (6 bases). The source was whole blood, collected in connection with sensitization to the hapten diphenylcyclopropenone (DPC). The CDR3 sequence: CAWSVGGLTYEQYF. For the CDR3, the DNA is TGTGCCTGGAGTGTTGGGGGACTTACCTACGAGCAGTACTTC.